This T cell receptor beta chain was captured in a study of response to subunit inactivated influenza vaccine. Study-level findings and limits: The authors put forward the suggestion that each seasonal influenza vaccination may bring in only a limited number of new T cells.

Germline V lookup: CDR1 SGHAT, CDR2 FQDESV (reference sequence). The CDR3 has 23 amino acids. With V trimmed by 1 base and J by 3 bases, 24 bases remained unmatched. TCRdb called the RT-PCR reads again in MiXCR, with one record for every CDR3 protein. This sample carries a few hundred thousand distinct CDR3 sequences, approximately 23% of them seen once, and the ten largest clones take 9% to 12%. A remark on this clonotype: Its antigen is currently unknown.

This receptor was identified in a man between 45 and 75 years old who received an inactivated influenza vaccine. This chain uses TRBV11-1 with TRBJ2-2; 9 bases match TRBD1. Sequenced material: PBMCs from blood, taken about 19 months after vaccination. CDR3 DNA sequence: TGTGCCAGCAGCTTAGTCCTCCCTTCCCGGGACAGGGCCAGCGGGACGTACACCGGGGAGCTGTTTTTT. This gives the protein CASSLVLPSRDRASGTYTGELFF.